A single sample is the source of the 13 T cell receptor beta chains below, sequenced in a study of blood T cell repertoires in COVID-19. Data came from immunoSEQ multiplex PCR; TCRdb stores just in-frame clones and leaves some out. The sample has 110,000 or so clones, 60% to 85% seen once. Sequencing was performed on peripheral blood. The origin of the receptors is a man between 65 and 85 years old with acute or convalescent COVID-19.

The chain joins TRBV28 to TRBJ2-1; 8 positions match TRBD1. J lost 2 bases, V lost 5 bases, and 8 bases had no gene match. The CDR3 loop spans 16 amino acids. Germline V gene data show CDR1 as MDHEN and CDR2 as SYDVKM. CDR3 in DNA: TGTGCCAGCAGTATCTCCGGGACAGGAACCTACAATGAGCAGTTCTTC. Translated, it gives CASSISGTGTYNEQFF.

The chain is built from TRBV5-1 and TRBJ1-2; a possible D gene is TRBD1 (6 bases). Germline-derived CDR1 and CDR2 are SGHRS and YFSETQ. Trimming stripped 0 bases from V and 8 bases from J, with 11 bases between. The CDR3 loop spans 13 amino acids. The CDR3 protein is CASSLGTAGGYTF. CDR3 sequence (DNA): TGCGCCAGCAGCTTGGGGACAGCGGGGGGCTACACCTTC.

CDR3 protein: CASSVEGASYNEQFF. CDR3 DNA sequence: TGTGCCAGCAGCGTAGAAGGGGCGTCCTACAATGAGCAGTTCTTC. The J gene is TRBJ2-1, the V gene TRBV9, with a weak D call TRBD1 (5 bases). Germline loops: CDR1 SGDLS, CDR2 YYNGEE. Between the trimmed V and J ends, which lost 0 bases and 1 base, there was a span of 8 bases. This CDR3 has 15 amino acids.

This clone has more than one count but fewer than ten. The CDR3 reads CASSLAAGGRNYGYTF. Written as DNA, the CDR3 is TGCGCCAGCAGCTTGGCCGCAGGGGGCCGTAACTATGGCTACACCTTC. This chain links TRBV5-1 with TRBJ1-2; 8 bases match TRBD1. Germline V gene data show CDR1 as SGHRS and CDR2 as YFSETQ. The CDR3 loop spans 16 amino acids. V lost 0 bases to trimming and J lost 1 base; unmatched junction nucleotides: 5.

The genes are TRBV2 and TRBJ1-1; D may be TRBD1 (6 bases). V was pared by 2 bases and J by 0 bases, with 7 bases between. The CDR3 has 14 residues. The germline V gene has CDR1 SNHLY and CDR2 FYNNEI. Here the CDR3 DNA reads TGTGCCAGCAGTGAACAGGGGATGAACACTGAAGCTTTCTTT. It encodes CASSEQGMNTEAFF.

The chain has TRBV7-3 and TRBJ2-2; D remains unclear. CDR1 is SGHTA and CDR2 is FQGTGA in the germline V gene. Trimming cost V 5 bases and J 5 bases, with 6 bases left between them. This CDR3 has 12 amino acids. CDR3 nucleotides: TGTGCCAGCAGCACAGCAACCGGGGAGCTGTTTTTT. Protein product: CASSTATGELFF.

V gene TRBV6-5 combines with J gene TRBJ2-6, with D unresolved. This CDR3 has 15 amino acids. Germline CDR1 reads MNHEY; CDR2 reads SVGAGI. V was shortened by 7 bases and J by 0 bases, with 10 bases between the two germline ends. CDR3 region: CASTLISSGANVLTF. The DNA of the CDR3 is TGTGCCAGCACCCTAATATCCTCTGGGGCCAACGTCCTGACTTTC.

The genes are TRBV6-2 or TRBV6-3 and TRBJ2-7; TRBD1 aligns across 7 bases. There are 17 residues in the CDR3. The V gene's germline CDR1 is MNHEY and CDR2 SVGEGT. The V and J ends lost 4 bases and 0 bases, in that order; junction bases with no gene match: 12. The CDR3 loop reads CASSFQDRASSSYEQYF. CDR3 DNA: TGTGCCAGCAGTTTTCAAGACAGGGCCTCGAGCTCCTACGAGCAGTACTTC.

The chain is built from TRBV19 and TRBJ2-1, with 8 nucleotides matching TRBD2. V lost 7 bases to trimming and J lost 5 bases; unmatched junction nucleotides: 13. The CDR3 totals 16 residues. Germline lookup yields CDR1 LNHDA and CDR2 SQIVND (reference sequence). DNA of the CDR3: TGTGCCAGTACCCGGACTAGCTTAGAAGGCCACAATGAGCAGTTCTTC. Protein sequence: CASTRTSLEGHNEQFF.

This chain uses TRBV15 with TRBJ1-2, with 7 bases lining up with TRBD1. The CDR3 runs 12 residues. The germline V gene has CDR1 LNHNV and CDR2 YYDKDF (reference sequence). V shed 8 bases, J shed 2 bases, and the junction held 2 bases outside the gene matches. CDR3 coding DNA: TGTGCCACCGGAGGGGGCAACTATGGCTACACCTTC. The encoded protein is CATGGGNYGYTF.

The chain recombines TRBV28 with TRBJ1-5; 10 bases are shared with TRBD1. Germline CDR1 reads MDHEN; CDR2 reads SYDVKM. J gave up 1 base and V 6 bases, and 9 bases lay outside the gene matches. There are 17 residues in the CDR3. The CDR3 coding sequence is TGTGCCAGCAGCCGGCCCGGGACAGGGGTGAGCAATCAGCCCCAGCATTTT. Amino acid sequence: CASSRPGTGVSNQPQHF.

This sequence joins TRBV6-2 or TRBV6-3 and TRBJ2-1, with TRBD2 matching over 12 bases. Trimming cost V 4 bases and J 2 bases; bases outside gene matches: 6. This CDR3 spans 17 amino acids. Germline CDR1 and CDR2: MNHEY and SVGEGT. CDR3: CASSSRLAGAAYNEQFF. CDR3 nucleotides: TGTGCCAGCAGTTCCCGACTAGCGGGGGCCGCCTACAATGAGCAGTTCTTC.

In this sample, this clone turned up many times. The gene calls are TRBV4-3 and TRBJ1-6; the match to TRBD1 covers 7 bases. V was pared by 4 bases and J by 4 bases, with 4 bases of the junction left unmatched. The germline V gene has CDR1 LGHNA and CDR2 YSLEER. The CDR3 has 15 amino acids. The CDR3 loop is CASSLGTVYNSPLHF. CDR3 in DNA: TGCGCCAGCAGCCTCGGGACAGTTTATAATTCACCCCTCCACTTT.